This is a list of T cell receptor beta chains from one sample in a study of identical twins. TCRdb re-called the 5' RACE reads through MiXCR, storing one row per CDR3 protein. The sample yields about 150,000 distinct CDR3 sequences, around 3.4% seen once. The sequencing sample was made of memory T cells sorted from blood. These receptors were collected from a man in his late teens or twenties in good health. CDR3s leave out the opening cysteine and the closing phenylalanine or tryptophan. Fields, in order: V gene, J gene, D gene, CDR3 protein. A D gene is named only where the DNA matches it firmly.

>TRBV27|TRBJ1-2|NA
ASSRDRSNYGYT
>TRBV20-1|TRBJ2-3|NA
SARDLNRMGTDTQY
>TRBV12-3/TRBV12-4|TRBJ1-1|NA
ASSFRQAEAF
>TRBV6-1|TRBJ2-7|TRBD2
ASTSGTSYEQY
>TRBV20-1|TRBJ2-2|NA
SAGALNTGELF
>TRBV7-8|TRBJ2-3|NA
ASSPPYPNTDTQY
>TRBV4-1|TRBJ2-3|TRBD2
ASSPETSGRVQY
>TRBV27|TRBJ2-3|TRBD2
ASSLQRESIDTQY
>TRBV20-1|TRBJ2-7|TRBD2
SAMGTSGSYEQY
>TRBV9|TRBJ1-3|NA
ASSVQGPGNTIY
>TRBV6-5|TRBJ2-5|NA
ASSYSTSQETQY
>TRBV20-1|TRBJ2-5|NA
SAKKRQLQETQY
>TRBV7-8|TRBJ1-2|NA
ASSLDPSESGYT
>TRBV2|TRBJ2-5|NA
ASSEGPGETQY
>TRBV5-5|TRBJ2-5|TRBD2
ASSLVSGETQY
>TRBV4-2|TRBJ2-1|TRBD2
ASMGSAGNEQF
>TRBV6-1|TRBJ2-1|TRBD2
ASSRVLAGGYEQF
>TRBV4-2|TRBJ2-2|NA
ASSQDYQGWDGELF
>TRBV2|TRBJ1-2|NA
ASSPRRDYGYT
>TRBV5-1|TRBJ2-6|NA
ASALTSGANVLT
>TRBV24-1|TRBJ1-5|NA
ATSGGVGNQPQH
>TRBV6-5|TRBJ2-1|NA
ASSYPF
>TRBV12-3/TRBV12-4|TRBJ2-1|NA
ASSRTGNEQF
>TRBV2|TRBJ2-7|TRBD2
ASSLQREGYEQY
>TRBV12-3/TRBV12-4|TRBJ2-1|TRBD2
ASRLAGEYNEQF
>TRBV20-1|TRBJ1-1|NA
SARDRLITEAF
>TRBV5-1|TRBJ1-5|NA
ASSFLGGNQPQH
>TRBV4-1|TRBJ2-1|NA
ASSPFLGRNEQF
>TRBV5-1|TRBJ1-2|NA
ASSLEALSGTTYGYT
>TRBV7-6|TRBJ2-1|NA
ASTPGHGSYNEQF
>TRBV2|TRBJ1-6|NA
ASSDMWAGNSPLH
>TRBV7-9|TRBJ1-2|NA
ASSLGGGGYT
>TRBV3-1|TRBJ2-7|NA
ASSQVSRASYEQY
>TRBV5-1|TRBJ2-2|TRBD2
ASSTGLAGVPTGELF
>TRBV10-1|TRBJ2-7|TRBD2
ASSELRELAEPSYEQY
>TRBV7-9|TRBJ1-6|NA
ASSLSGGGSPLH
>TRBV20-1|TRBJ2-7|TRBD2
SATRTSGRMDEQY
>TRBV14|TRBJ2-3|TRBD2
ASSPSGITDTQY
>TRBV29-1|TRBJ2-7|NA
SVGGRAYEQY
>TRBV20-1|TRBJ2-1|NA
SARGFSSKYYNEQF
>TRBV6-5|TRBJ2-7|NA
ASSYSRGAYEQY
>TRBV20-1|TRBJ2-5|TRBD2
SARDEGSGSTKHQETQY
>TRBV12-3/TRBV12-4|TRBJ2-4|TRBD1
ASSFARGILAKNIQY
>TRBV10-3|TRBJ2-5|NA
AISDIAETQY
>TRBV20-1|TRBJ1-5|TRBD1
SARPTGEGNQPQH
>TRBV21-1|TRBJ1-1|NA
ASSKGEIGEAF
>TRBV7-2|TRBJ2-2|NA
ASSLSPGRGVGELF
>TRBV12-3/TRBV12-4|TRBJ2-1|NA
ASSLRPHYNEQF
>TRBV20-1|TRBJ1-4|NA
SARVPQGSTNEKLF
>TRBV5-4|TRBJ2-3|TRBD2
ASSLVLAGGSDTQY
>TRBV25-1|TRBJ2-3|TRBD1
ASSEGRGPDTQY
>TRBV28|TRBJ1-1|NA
ASRVWAEAF
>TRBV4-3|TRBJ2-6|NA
ASSHPREFGSGANVLT
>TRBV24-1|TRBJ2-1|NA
ATSDSGTEAYNEQF